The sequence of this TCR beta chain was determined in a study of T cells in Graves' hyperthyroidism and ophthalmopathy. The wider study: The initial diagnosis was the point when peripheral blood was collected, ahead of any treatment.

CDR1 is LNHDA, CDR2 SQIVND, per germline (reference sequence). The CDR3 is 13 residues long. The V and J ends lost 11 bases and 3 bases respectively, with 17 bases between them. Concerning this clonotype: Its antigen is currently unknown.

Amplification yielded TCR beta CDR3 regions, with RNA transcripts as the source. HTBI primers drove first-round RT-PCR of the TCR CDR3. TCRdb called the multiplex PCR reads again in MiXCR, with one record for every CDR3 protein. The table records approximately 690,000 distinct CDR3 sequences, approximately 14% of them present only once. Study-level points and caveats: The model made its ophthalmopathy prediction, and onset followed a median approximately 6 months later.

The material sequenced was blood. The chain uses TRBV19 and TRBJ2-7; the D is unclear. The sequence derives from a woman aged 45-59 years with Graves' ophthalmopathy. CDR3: CAAAAGTSYEQYF. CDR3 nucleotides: TGTGCCGCCGCGGCCGGAACAAGCTACGAGCAGTACTTC.